This T cell receptor (beta chain) came from a study of cytomegalovirus exposure and HLA in healthy donors. The PCR used 60 Vbeta and 13 Jbeta primers. Under the authors' procedure: A later analysis tallied 80 million to 100 million unique TCR beta chains, approximately 11 million of them shared. The protocol was immunoSEQ multiplex PCR, while the TCRdb copy is restricted to in-frame clones and leaves out a portion. The DNA was the basis for D and trimming; V, J and clone size are from that table. The data contain about 86,000 clones, around 80% of them singletons. Study conclusions and caveats: In a later analysis, parvovirus B19, influenza, CMV and Epstein-Barr virus appeared linked to several top co-occurrence clusters. Sequencing depth across donors, presence/absence analyses assumed, was roughly uniform. The authors later found most CMV-associated TCR beta chains appeared HLA-restricted.

Remarks on this clone: Its target is not known.

Germline assignment: CDR1 MGHDK and CDR2 SYGVNS. The CDR3 is made up of 17 amino acids. V lost 6 bases, J lost 6 bases, and 17 bases stayed unmatched. The sequence came from a male donor in good health and CMV-seropositive. The material sequenced was PBMCs. V and J are TRBV25-1 and TRBJ2-1; 7 bases agree with TRBD2. This CDR3 is CASSDKTSGTTRNEQFF. The DNA of the CDR3 is TGTGCCAGCAGCGATAAGACCTCCGGGACTACCCGCAATGAGCAGTTCTTC.